This T cell receptor (beta chain) derives from a study of regulatory T cells in long-lasting Graves disease. This CDR3 region has 16 residues. V was shortened by 0 bases and J by 2 bases, with 17 bases between the two germline ends. Germline-derived CDR1 and CDR2 are DFQATT and SNEGSKA (reference sequence). Findings and limits, study-wide: TCR diversity was lower in persistent than newly diagnosed Graves' disease.

Construction of TCR beta libraries relied on iRepertoire HTBI primers and on Arm-PCR targeting CDR3 regions. TCRdb re-called the multiplex PCR reads with MiXCR, one entry per CDR3 protein. The profile covers about 470,000 distinct CDR3 sequences, with about 16% appearing a single time and 12% taken by the ten largest. This clonotype was counted only a few times. The antigen remains unidentified. Time point here: newly diagnosed GD, antithyroid drugs for less than 3 months. The authors made the TCR library using RNA they extracted from PBMCs. Those enrolled as patients came out of an endocrinology department in Xi'an, China. The same data also went into a second study, on T cells in Graves' hyperthyroidism and ophthalmopathy. Per that study: The hyperthyroidism patients had all been newly diagnosed, and their disease duration was under 2 months. Their ages ranged from 18 to 65 years. Ophthalmopathy was told apart from stable hyperthyroidism by a 13 V-J model.

This material consisted of peripheral blood mononuclear cells (PBMCs), taken at new diagnosis, from a patient treated with antithyroid drugs. This receptor was obtained from a man aged 35 to 55 with Graves disease. The chain combines TRBV20-1 with TRBJ2-7; D might be TRBD2 (5 bases). The CDR3 sequence: CSARDLRGLFPYEQYF. The CDR3 region has the DNA TGCAGTGCTAGAGATCTTCGAGGACTTTTTCCCTACGAGCAGTACTTC.